This T cell receptor (beta chain) was captured in a study of shared clonotypes between healthy human individuals. The CDR3 covers 14 residues. V trimming: 4 bases; J trimming: 2 bases; junction bases outside the gene matches: 5. Germline loops: CDR1 SGHVS, CDR2 FQNEAQ. Sequenced by immunoSEQ multiplex PCR; TCRdb stores in-frame clones only, minus some. The sample carries a few million clones, approximately 95% recorded once. V gene TRBV7-8 combines with J gene TRBJ2-7; 7 bases are shared with TRBD2. The sequenced sample was naive CD4+ T cells from PBMCs. This sample's subset: CD45RA+ positively selected. The sequence was collected from a man aged 18 to 29 in good health. Some clones in this sample may be carry-over from other donors' samples. As DNA, the CDR3 is TGTGCCAGCAGCTCGGGGGGACTCACCTACGAGCAGTACTTC. This translates into CASSSGGLTYEQYF.